This TCR beta chain is drawn from a study of patients and donors after allogeneic stem cell transplantation. The CDR3 extends over 14 amino acids. V gave up 0 bases and J gave up 1 base, with 6 bases separating them. CDR1 is MNHEY, CDR2 SMNVEV, per germline (reference sequence). TCRdb re-derived calls from the RT-PCR reads in MiXCR, one entry per CDR3 protein. This table holds more than 850,000 distinct CDR3 sequences, roughly 18% found once. Specimen: blood, either unsorted or a sorted T cell fraction (not recorded which). The chain combines TRBV27 with TRBJ1-1; no clear D gene. The sequence came from a human donor who was either an allogeneic HSCT recipient or a stem cell or donor lymphocyte infusion donor (not recorded which). It is not recorded whose cells these are; they may come from a transplant donor. CDR3 DNA: TGTGCCAGCAGTTTATCGGTAGAGAACACTGAAGCTTTCTTT. This gives the protein CASSLSVENTEAFF.